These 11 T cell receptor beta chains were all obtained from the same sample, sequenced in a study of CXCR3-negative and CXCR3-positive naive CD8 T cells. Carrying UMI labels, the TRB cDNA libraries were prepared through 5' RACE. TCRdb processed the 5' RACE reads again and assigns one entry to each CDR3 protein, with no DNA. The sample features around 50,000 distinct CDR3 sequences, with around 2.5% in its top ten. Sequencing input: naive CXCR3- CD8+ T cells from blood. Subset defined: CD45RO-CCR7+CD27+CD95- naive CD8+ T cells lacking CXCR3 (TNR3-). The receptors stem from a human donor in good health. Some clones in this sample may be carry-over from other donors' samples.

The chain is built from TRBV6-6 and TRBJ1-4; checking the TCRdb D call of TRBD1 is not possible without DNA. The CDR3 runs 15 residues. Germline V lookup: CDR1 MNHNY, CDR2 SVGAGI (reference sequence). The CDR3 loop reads CASSYSGQGIGKLFF.

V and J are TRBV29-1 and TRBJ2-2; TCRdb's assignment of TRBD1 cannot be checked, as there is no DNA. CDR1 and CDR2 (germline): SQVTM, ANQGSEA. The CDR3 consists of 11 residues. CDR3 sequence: CSVGGSGELFF.

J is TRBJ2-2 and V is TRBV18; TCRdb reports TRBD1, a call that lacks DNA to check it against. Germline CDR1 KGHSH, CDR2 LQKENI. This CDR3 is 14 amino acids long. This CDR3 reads CASSPTGNTGELFF.

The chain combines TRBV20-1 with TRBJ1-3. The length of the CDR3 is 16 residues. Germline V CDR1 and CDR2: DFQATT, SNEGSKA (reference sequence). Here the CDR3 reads CSAQSTQPRFGNTIYF.

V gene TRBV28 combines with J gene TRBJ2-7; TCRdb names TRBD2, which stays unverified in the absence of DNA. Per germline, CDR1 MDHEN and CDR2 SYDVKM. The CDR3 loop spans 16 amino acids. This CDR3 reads CASSPGFSGGLYEQYF.

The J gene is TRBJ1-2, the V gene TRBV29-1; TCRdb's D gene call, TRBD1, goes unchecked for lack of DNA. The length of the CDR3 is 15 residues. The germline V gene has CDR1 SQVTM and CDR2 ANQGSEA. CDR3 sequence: CSVDNHDGGTYGYTF.

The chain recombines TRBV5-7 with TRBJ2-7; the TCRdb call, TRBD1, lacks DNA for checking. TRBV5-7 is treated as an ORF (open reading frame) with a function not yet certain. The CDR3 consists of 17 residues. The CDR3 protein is CASSRRIVPEESYEQYF.

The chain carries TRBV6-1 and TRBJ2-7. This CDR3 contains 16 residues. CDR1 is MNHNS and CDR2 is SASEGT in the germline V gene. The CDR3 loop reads CASSTVAPRGVDEQYF.

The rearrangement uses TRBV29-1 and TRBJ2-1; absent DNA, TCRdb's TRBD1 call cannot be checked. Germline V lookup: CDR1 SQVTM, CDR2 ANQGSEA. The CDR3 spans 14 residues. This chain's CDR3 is CSVEYQGKPNEQFF.

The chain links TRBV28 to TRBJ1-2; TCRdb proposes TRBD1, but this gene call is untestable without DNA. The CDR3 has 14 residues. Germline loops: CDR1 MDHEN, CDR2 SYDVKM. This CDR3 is CASRQTGGNYGYTF.

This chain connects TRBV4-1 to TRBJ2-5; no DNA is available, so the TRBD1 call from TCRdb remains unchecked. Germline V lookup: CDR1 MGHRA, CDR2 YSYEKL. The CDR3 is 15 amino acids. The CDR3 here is CASSQAAGAGETQYF.